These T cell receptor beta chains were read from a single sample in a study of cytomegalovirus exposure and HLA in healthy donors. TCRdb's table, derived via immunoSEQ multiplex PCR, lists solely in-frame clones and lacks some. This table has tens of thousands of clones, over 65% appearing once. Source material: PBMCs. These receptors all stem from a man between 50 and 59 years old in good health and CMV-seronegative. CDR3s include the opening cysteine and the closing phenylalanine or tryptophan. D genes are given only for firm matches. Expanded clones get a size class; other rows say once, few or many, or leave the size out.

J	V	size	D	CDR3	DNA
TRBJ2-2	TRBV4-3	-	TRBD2	CASSQESSGRTGELFF	TGCGCCAGCAGCCAGGAATCTAGCGGGAGGACCGGGGAGCTGTTTTTT
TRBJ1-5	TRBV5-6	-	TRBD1	CASSLAGTGYQPQHF	TGTGCCAGCAGCTTAGCAGGGACAGGTTATCAGCCCCAGCATTTT
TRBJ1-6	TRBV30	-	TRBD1	CAWGTGSNSPLHF	TGTGCCTGGGGGACAGGGAGTAATTCACCCCTCCACTTT
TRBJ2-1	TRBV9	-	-	CASSPRGTPYNEQFF	TGTGCCAGCAGCCCCCGGGGGACGCCCTACAATGAGCAGTTCTTC
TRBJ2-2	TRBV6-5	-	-	CASSYSDVAGPGELFF	TGTGCCAGCAGTTACTCAGATGTTGCGGGGCCCGGGGAGCTGTTTTTT
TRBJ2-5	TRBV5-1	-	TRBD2	CASSLLAGDSETQYF	TGCGCCAGCAGCTTATTAGCGGGAGACAGTGAGACCCAGTACTTC
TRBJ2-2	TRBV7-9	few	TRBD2	CASSLKGGFTGELFF	TGTGCCAGCAGCCTGAAGGGAGGGTTCACCGGGGAGCTGTTTTTT
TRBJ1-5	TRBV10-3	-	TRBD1	CAIGTGGLADSNQPQHF	TGTGCCATCGGGACAGGGGGCTTGGCCGATAGCAATCAGCCCCAGCATTTT
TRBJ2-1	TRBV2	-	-	CASGWEDEQFF	TGTGCCAGCGGGTGGGAGGATGAGCAGTTCTTC
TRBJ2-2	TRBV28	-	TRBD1	CASSLAGTGNTGELFF	TGTGCCAGCAGTTTAGCGGGGACAGGGAACACCGGGGAGCTGTTTTTT
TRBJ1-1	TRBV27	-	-	CATQTQGNTEAFF	TGTGCAACACAAACCCAGGGGAACACTGAAGCTTTCTTT
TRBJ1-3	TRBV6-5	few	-	CASSSQSGNTIYF	TGTGCCAGCAGTTCTCAGTCTGGAAACACCATATATTTT
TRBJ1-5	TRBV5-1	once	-	CASSLIPGAGDQPQHF	TGCGCCAGCAGCCTAATACCAGGGGCCGGGGATCAGCCCCAGCATTTT
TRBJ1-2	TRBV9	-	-	CASSVGQGALGHTF	-
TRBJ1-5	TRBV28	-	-	CASTVGNQPQHF	TGTGCCAGCACAGTGGGCAATCAGCCCCAGCATTTT
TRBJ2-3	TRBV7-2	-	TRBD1	CASSLVGGADTQYF	TGTGCCAGCAGCTTAGTAGGGGGCGCAGATACGCAGTATTTT
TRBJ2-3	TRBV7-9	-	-	CASSLPADTQYF	TGTGCCAGCAGCTTGCCGGCAGATACGCAGTATTTT
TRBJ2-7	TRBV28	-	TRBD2	CATRLAGSSSYEQYF	TGTGCCACCAGACTAGCGGGATCGAGCTCCTACGAGCAGTACTTC
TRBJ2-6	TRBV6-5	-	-	CASSYLSGANVLTF	TGTGCCAGCAGTTACCTTTCTGGGGCCAACGTCCTGACTTTC
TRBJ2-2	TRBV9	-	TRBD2	CASSAFRLAGGPTGELFF	TGTGCCAGCAGCGCTTTTAGACTAGCGGGAGGGCCGACCGGGGAGCTGTTTTTT
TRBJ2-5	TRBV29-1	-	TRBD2	CSAGTSGPRTQYF	TGCAGCGCCGGGACTAGCGGCCCCAGGACCCAGTACTTC
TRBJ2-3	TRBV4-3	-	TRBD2	CASSRDSGNLRDTQYF	TGCGCCAGCAGTCGAGATAGCGGGAATCTGAGAGATACGCAGTATTTT
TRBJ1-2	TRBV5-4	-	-	CASSLSGHYGYTF	TGTGCCAGCAGCTTGTCAGGGCACTATGGCTACACCTTC
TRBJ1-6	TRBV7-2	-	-	CASSLELPPLHF	TGTGCCAGCAGCTTAGAACTTCCACCCCTCCACTTT
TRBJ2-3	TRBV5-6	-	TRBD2	CASSDTGLAGRDTQYF	TGTGCCAGCAGCGATACGGGACTAGCGGGGCGAGATACGCAGTATTTT
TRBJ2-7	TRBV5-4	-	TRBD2	CASSKRGSYEQYF	TGTGCCAGCAGCAAGCGGGGCTCCTACGAGCAGTACTTC
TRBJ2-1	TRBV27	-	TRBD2	CASRVYIGTSEFPEQFF	TGTGCCAGCAGAGTTTATATCGGGACTAGCGAATTTCCTGAGCAGTTCTTC
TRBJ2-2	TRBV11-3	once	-	CASSWRTGNTGELFF	TGTGCCAGCAGCTGGCGGACGGGAAACACCGGGGAGCTGTTTTTT
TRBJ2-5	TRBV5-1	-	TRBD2	CASSLAGLQETQYF	TGCGCCAGCAGCTTAGCGGGGCTCCAAGAGACCCAGTACTTC
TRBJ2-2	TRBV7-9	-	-	CASSLGETGELFF	TGTGCCAGCAGCTTAGGGGAGACCGGGGAGCTGTTTTTT
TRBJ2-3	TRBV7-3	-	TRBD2	CASSRTSGRTDTQYF	TGTGCCAGCAGCCGGACTAGCGGGAGGACAGATACGCAGTATTTT